The 23 T cell receptor beta chains below come from one sample, sequenced in a study of read filtering for tumor transcriptome and immune sequencing. Molecular barcoded adaptors covering alpha/delta and beta/gamma chains were used on approximately 400 ng RNA. A single record per CDR3 protein comes from TCRdb applying MiXCR to the reads. The top ten hold 18% of the sample, which has under 40,000 distinct CDR3 sequences, roughly 15% seen once. Sample: a population of CD138-negative cells sorted from bone marrow. These receptors came from a donor over 35 with multiple myeloma.

This clonotype has a count of ten or more. The rearrangement links TRBV6-2 or TRBV6-3 to TRBJ2-3; either TRBD1 or TRBD2 may fit D (5 bases each). V lost 3 bases and J 0 bases, leaving 13 bases between the germline ends. The CDR3 is 16 residues long. Germline V lookup: CDR1 MNHEY, CDR2 SVGEGT. CDR3 amino acids: CASSYRGPASTDTQYF. The CDR3, as DNA: TGTGCCAGCAGTTATCGGGGACCGGCCAGCACAGATACGCAGTATTTT.

This clonotype was detected a few times. This may stem from a read error, because a much larger clone lies one nucleotide away. The chain has TRBV20-1 and TRBJ2-5; D gene ambiguous. This CDR3 has 12 amino acids. CDR1 DFQATT and CDR2 SNEGSKA come from the germline V gene (reference sequence). Trimming took 3 bases from V and 7 from J, leaving 12 bases between them. CDR3 in amino acids: CSASSVAVTQYF. CDR3 in DNA: TGCAGTGCTAGTTCCGTAGCCGTGACCCAGTACTTC.

Concerning this clonotype itself: This clone may be a read error of a much larger clone one base away. The chain recombines TRBV19 with TRBJ2-1; D might be TRBD2 (5 bases). The CDR3 spans 12 residues. Germline-derived CDR1 and CDR2 are LNHDA and SQIVND (reference sequence). The chain's CDR3 is CAGSLGANEQFF. In nucleotides, the CDR3 is TGTGCCGGTAGTTTGGGAGCGAATGAGCAGTTCTTC.

This clonotype was counted many times. The chain links TRBV5-5 to TRBJ1-1; D possibly corresponds to TRBD1 (5 bases). This CDR3 spans 13 amino acids. V lost 7 bases and J 1 base, leaving 11 bases between the germline ends. CDR1 and CDR2 from the germline V gene are SGHKS and YYEKEE (reference sequence). CDR3: CASSWTPNTEAFF. DNA of the CDR3: TGTGCCAGCTCCTGGACACCGAACACTGAAGCTTTCTTT.

This clonotype came up many times. CDR3 region: CASRLTLPNQPQHF. In nucleotides, the CDR3 is TGTGCCAGCCGTTTGACACTGCCCAATCAGCCCCAGCATTTT. The chain carries TRBV6-1 and TRBJ1-5; D unclear. The CDR3 covers 14 residues. Germline V lookup: CDR1 MNHNS, CDR2 SASEGT. Trimming cost V 8 bases and J 3 bases, with 14 bases left between them.

This clonotype was detected many times. V and J are TRBV20-1 and TRBJ1-2, with 8 bases identical to TRBD1. Germline trimming cut 5 bases from V and 4 bases from J; bases unmatched to any gene: 9. Germline V CDR1 and CDR2: DFQATT, SNEGSKA (reference sequence). CDR3 length: 14 residues. CDR3 residues: CSAHTGTGFYGYTF. CDR3 coding DNA: TGCAGTGCTCATACGGGGACAGGCTTCTATGGCTACACCTTC.

This clonotype was observed many times. This chain connects TRBV7-9 to TRBJ1-1; D gene ambiguous. The CDR3 contains 15 residues. Trimming took off 5 bases at V and 3 bases at J, with 16 bases between the two ends. Germline CDR1 SEHNR, CDR2 FQNEAQ (reference sequence). The CDR3 DNA follows: TGTGCCAGCAGCCCCCGAGGGCGTGGAGACACTGAAGCTTTCTTT. Its translation: CASSPRGRGDTEAFF.

Comment on this clonotype: With only one base between it and a far larger clone, this is likely a read error. The V gene is TRBV12-3 or TRBV12-4, the J gene TRBJ2-1; TRBD2 is a possible D gene (5 bases). The CDR3 loop spans 14 amino acids. The CDR3: CASSLTPGFDEQSF. For the CDR3, the DNA is TGTGCCAGCAGCTTAACCCCGGGATTTGATGAGCAGTCCTTC.

In the case of this clonotype: At one of its ends the junction is not consistent with the germline gene, which may arise from a read error. The J gene is TRBJ1-2, the V gene TRBV5-1; no clear D gene. The CDR3 runs 13 residues. The V gene's germline CDR1 is SGHRS and CDR2 YFSETQ. The CDR3 coding sequence is TGCGCCAGCGGCCAGACACCTAACTATGGTTACACCTTC. Its translation: CASGQTPNYGYTF.

This clonotype occurred once. A far larger clone is a single base away, which makes a read error likely. This chain uses TRBV4-3 with TRBJ1-5, with D unclear. CDR1 is LGHNA and CDR2 is YSLEER in the germline V gene. This CDR3 spans 13 amino acids. The CDR3 loop is CASSEDRNQPQHF. For the CDR3, the DNA is TGCGCCAGCAGCGAAGATAGGAATCAGCCCCAGCATTTT.

This sequence joins TRBV6-2 or TRBV6-3 and TRBJ2-5; no definite D call. The ends were cut back, 5 bases at V and 5 bases at J, with 6 bases in the middle. Germline V gene sequence: CDR1 MNHEY, CDR2 SVGEGT. There are 11 residues in the CDR3. The CDR3 here is CASSEWETQYF. The DNA for the CDR3 is TGTGCCAGCAGTGAATGGGAGACCCAGTACTTC.

This clonotype was detected only a few times. This may be a read error, as it is one base from a much larger clone. V and J are TRBV7-9 and TRBJ2-1; D remains ambiguous. Trimming took off 1 base at V and 12 bases at J, with 13 bases between the two ends. The CDR3 spans 13 residues. Germline V gene sequence: CDR1 SEHNR, CDR2 FQNEAQ (reference sequence). The CDR3 DNA follows: TGTGCCAGCAGCTTAGGAGCCGACGGTGGGCAGTTCTTC. Encoded protein: CASSLGADGGQFF.

Many counts were recorded for this clonotype. The chain employs TRBV11-1 and TRBJ1-1, with unresolved D. CDR1 is SGHAT and CDR2 is FQDESV in the germline V gene (reference sequence). This CDR3 region has 13 residues. The ends were cut back, 5 bases at V and 11 bases at J, with 18 bases in the middle. The CDR3 region is CASSLAGPNRAFF. The CDR3 DNA is TGTGCCAGCAGCCTCGCGGGCCCAAATAGGGCTTTCTTT. Complete variable domain (other parts from reference TRBV11-1 and TRBJ1-1): EAEVAQSPRYKITEKSQAVAFWCDPISGHATLYWYRQILGQGPELLVQFQDESVVDDSQLPKDRFSAERLKGVDSTLKIQPAELGDSAMYLCASSLAGPNRAFFGQGTRLTVV.

The CDR3 reads CASSLGGWGRGGLNTQYF. CDR3 in DNA: TGTGCCAGCAGCTTAGGGGGGTGGGGGCGGGGGGGCTTAAATACGCAGTATTTT. The V gene is TRBV7-2, the J gene TRBJ2-3; 9 nucleotides agree with TRBD2. This CDR3 is built from 18 residues. Trimming took 1 base from V and 7 from J; bases not matched to a gene: 15. Germline V gene lookup returns CDR1 SGHTA and CDR2 FQGNSA.

This clonotype was seen repeatedly, ten times or more. The genes are TRBV7-9 and TRBJ2-2; 7 nucleotides line up with TRBD2. Germline loops: CDR1 SEHNR, CDR2 FQNEAQ (reference sequence). The CDR3 covers 15 residues. With V trimmed by 7 bases and J by 3 bases, 8 bases remained unmatched. The CDR3 DNA sequence: TGTGCCAGCACCGGGGGGTCCAGGGACACCGGGGAGCTGTTTTTT. The encoded protein is CASTGGSRDTGELFF.

Note on this clonotype: The missing conserved phenylalanine or tryptophan at the end of this CDR3 makes a read error likely. The DNA is omitted, as the CDR3 cannot be located on it reliably, and the CDR3 follows TCRdb's listing. The CDR3 sequence is CASSSTQSSYNEQLY. The genes are TRBV27 and TRBJ2-1. The CDR3 is 15 residues long, ends included. CDR1 is MNHEY, CDR2 SMNVEV, per germline (reference sequence).

This clonotype was counted only a few times. A much larger clone lies one base from this, so it may be a read error. V is TRBV24-1 and J is TRBJ1-1; no definite D call. This CDR3 has 14 residues. The germline V gene encodes CDR1 KGHDR and CDR2 SFDVKD. The CDR3 bases are TGTGCCACCTGTGATTCGAACGTGAACACTGAAGCTTTCTTT. It codes for CATCDSNVNTEAFF.

J is TRBJ1-6 and V is TRBV27, with D possibly TRBD1 on 5 matching bases. V lost 5 bases to trimming and J lost 11 bases, with 25 bases between them. CDR3 length: 17 amino acids. Germline-derived CDR1 and CDR2 are MNHEY and SMNVEV (reference sequence). The CDR3 DNA is TGTGCCAGCAGTCTAGAGGGACGGGGGACCGCGGGAGCACCCCTCCACTTT. The encoded protein is CASSLEGRGTAGAPLHF.

With respect to this clonotype: This may arise from a read error, as a much more abundant clone is one base away. The conserved phenylalanine or tryptophan normally closing the CDR3 is absent here, so this likely arose from a read error. The chain links TRBV10-3 to TRBJ1-2, with unresolved D. V gave up 8 bases and J gave up 3 bases, with 13 bases separating them. The length of the CDR3 is 13 residues. Germline CDR1 and CDR2: ENHRY and SYGVKD. The CDR3 here is CAIEKERDYGYTL. CDR3 DNA sequence: TGTGCCATCGAAAAGGAAAGGGACTATGGCTACACCCTC.

The chain has TRBV20-1 and TRBJ2-5, with D unclear. Germline CDR1 is DFQATT and CDR2 is SNEGSKA (reference sequence). Deletions cut 3 bases from V and 5 bases from J, with 10 bases between. This CDR3 is built from 12 residues. This chain's CDR3 is CSASTSTETQYF. Written as DNA, the CDR3 is TGCAGTGCTAGTACCTCAACGGAGACCCAGTACTTC.

At least ten counts were recorded for this clonotype. The rearrangement joins TRBV3-1 to TRBJ2-1; 7 positions agree with TRBD1. V lost 1 base to trimming and J lost 16 bases; unmatched junction nucleotides: 7. The CDR3 has 12 amino acids. Germline CDR1 LGHDT, CDR2 YNNKEL (reference sequence). The CDR3 here is CASSQVQGVRFF. The CDR3 nucleotides are TGTGCCAGCAGCCAAGTTCAGGGGGTTCGTTTCTTC.

Comment on this clonotype: Only one base separates this from a far larger clonotype, so it likely reflects a read error. The V call is TRBV6-4, the J call TRBJ2-1; D may be TRBD2 (6 bases). Trimming left V 6 bases short and J 9 bases short, with 18 bases between. The germline V gene encodes CDR1 MRHNA and CDR2 SNTAGT. The CDR3 covers 14 residues. The CDR3 sequence: CASSQEGGSAEQFF. DNA for the CDR3: TGTGCCAGCAGCCAAGAAGGAGGGAGTGCTGAGCAGTTCTTC.

On this clonotype itself: This may come from a read error, since a much larger clone is one base off. Here the CDR3 reads CASSQAGGEVEKLLF. The CDR3 DNA reads TGTGCCAGCAGCCAAGCAGGGGGGGAGGTTGAAAAACTGCTTTTT. The chain combines TRBV4-2 with TRBJ1-4; 7 nucleotides line up with TRBD1. This CDR3 contains 15 residues. Germline assignment: CDR1 LGHNA and CDR2 YNFKEQ.